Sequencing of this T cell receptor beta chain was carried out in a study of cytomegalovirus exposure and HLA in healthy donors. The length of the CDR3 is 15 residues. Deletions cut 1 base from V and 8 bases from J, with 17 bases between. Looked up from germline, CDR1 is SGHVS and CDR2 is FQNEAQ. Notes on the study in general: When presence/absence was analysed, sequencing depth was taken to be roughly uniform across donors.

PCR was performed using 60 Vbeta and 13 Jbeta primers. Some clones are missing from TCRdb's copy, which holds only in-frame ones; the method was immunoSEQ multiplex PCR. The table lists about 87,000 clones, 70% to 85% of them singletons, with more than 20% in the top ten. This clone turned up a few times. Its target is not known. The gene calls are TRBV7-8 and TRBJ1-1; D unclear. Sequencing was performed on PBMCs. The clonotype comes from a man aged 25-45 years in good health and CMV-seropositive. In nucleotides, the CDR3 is TGTGCCAGCAGCTTAGATCTTGAAGAGGCCCGCGAAGCTTTCTTT. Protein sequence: CASSLDLEEAREAFF.